This T cell receptor (beta chain) derives from a study of memory CD4+ T cells and cytomegalovirus serostatus. Study-level results: Suggested: most of the CMV-linked TCR signature lies in CD4+ memory cells. About 40% of the roughly 160 known CMV-associated TCRbeta sequences appeared in CD4+ memory.

Authors' analysis steps: Out-of-frame sequences were removed, leaving roughly 2,200,000 distinct TCRbeta sequences. Here immunoSEQ multiplex PCR was the method, and the copy in TCRdb shows in-frame clones only, minus some. V, J and clone size reflect that table, while D and trimming were determined from the DNA. The table includes some 54,000 clones, about three quarters detected once. Per germline, CDR1 LNHDA and CDR2 SQIVND (reference sequence). The CDR3 sequence is 15 residues long. V lost 4 bases to trimming and J lost 7 bases; unmatched junction nucleotides: 7. Single viable CD3+CD4+CD8-CD45RO+ cells were sorted as the memory CD4+ T cells. Total CD4+ T cells were enriched by CD4 positive selection. Comments on this clone: The antigen remains unidentified.

The TCR was taken from an adult in good health and CMV-seropositive. V gene TRBV19 combines with J gene TRBJ2-1; 10 bases line up with TRBD1. The sequenced sample was memory CD4+ T cells from blood. CDR3: CASSNRDRGMNEQFF. In DNA form, the CDR3 reads TGTGCCAGTAGTAACCGGGACAGGGGAATGAATGAGCAGTTCTTC.